What follows are 8 T cell receptor beta chains derived from one specimen sequenced in a study of shared clonotypes between healthy human individuals. TCRdb's copy holds only in-frame clones and misses some; the assay was immunoSEQ multiplex PCR. This table holds about 800,000 clones, just over 95% found once. CD45RO-negative, CCR7-positively selected cells formed the naive CD8 fraction, excluding terminally differentiated effector memory CD45RA+ cells. The specimen sequenced was naive CD8+ T cells sorted from blood. The receptors originated from a man younger than 40 in good health.

CDR3 loop: CASSQELVFGRGIGDTEAFF. CDR3 in DNA: TGCGCCAGCAGCCAAGAACTCGTTTTTGGCAGGGGGATCGGAGACACTGAAGCTTTCTTT. The chain has TRBV5-1 and TRBJ1-1, with 7 bases fitting TRBD1. J lost 3 bases, V lost 4 bases, and 24 bases had no gene match. CDR3 length: 20 amino acids. From germline, CDR1 is SGHRS and CDR2 YFSETQ.

A note on this clone: Other DNA sequences of this sample code for an identical CDR3. As DNA, the CDR3 is TGCGCCAGCAGCCAAGATCTAGCGGGGAGCTCCTACGAGCAGTACTTC. Its protein is CASSQDLAGSSYEQYF. The rearrangement links TRBV4-3 to TRBJ2-7; TRBD2 aligns across 9 bases. The germline V gene has CDR1 LGHNA and CDR2 YSLEER. J lost 0 bases, V lost 0 bases, and 3 bases had no gene match. This CDR3 contains 16 residues.

The genes are TRBV27 and TRBJ2-7; maybe TRBD2 (6 bases). The germline V gene has CDR1 MNHEY and CDR2 SMNVEV (reference sequence). V gave up 6 bases and J gave up 0 bases, with 18 bases separating them. This CDR3 region has 16 residues. CDR3 sequence (DNA): TGTGCCAGCAGCCCGAACTTGGCGGGGAACTCCTACGAGCAGTACTTC. This translates into CASSPNLAGNSYEQYF.

This sequence joins TRBV28 and TRBJ1-2; D unclear. Between the trimmed V and J ends, which lost 6 bases and 1 base, there was a span of 6 bases. This CDR3 region has 12 residues. Germline V gives CDR1 MDHEN, CDR2 SYDVKM. The CDR3 sequence is CASRGINYGYTF. The CDR3 DNA reads as TGTGCCAGCAGGGGAATTAACTATGGCTACACCTTC.

The chain recombines TRBV7-2 with TRBJ2-3; D is undetermined. CDR3 size: 16 residues. Trimming removed 2 bases at V and 0 bases at J, with 12 bases between. Germline lookup yields CDR1 SGHTA and CDR2 FQGNSA. The CDR3 DNA follows: TGTGCCAGCAGCTTACCCATCACAACTAGCACAGATACGCAGTATTTT. It codes for CASSLPITTSTDTQYF.

This chain links TRBV4-2 with TRBJ2-7, with TRBD1 as a possible D gene (5 bases). CDR3 length: 17 amino acids. Germline V CDR1 and CDR2: LGHNA, YNFKEQ. Trimming removed 1 base at V and 3 bases at J, with 19 bases between. The CDR3 reads CASSQVGIKGKIYEQYF. In DNA, the CDR3 is TGTGCCAGCAGCCAAGTGGGAATTAAGGGGAAAATCTACGAGCAGTACTTC.

The CDR3 DNA reads as TGTGCCAGCAGCTCCGGGAGATACAATGAGCAGTTCTTC. Translation: CASSSGRYNEQFF. The chain couples TRBV5-4 to TRBJ2-1, with TRBD2 as a possible D gene (6 bases). Trimming removed 3 bases from V and 4 bases from J, with 8 bases in between. The CDR3 covers 13 residues. Germline CDR1 and CDR2: SGHNT and YYREEE (reference sequence).

The J gene is TRBJ1-2, the V gene TRBV27, with D unclear. This CDR3 spans 12 amino acids. The V gene's germline CDR1 is MNHEY and CDR2 SMNVEV (reference sequence). V was trimmed by 4 bases and J by 6 bases, leaving 9 bases between them. The CDR3 here is CASSSTGNGYTF. CDR3 nucleotides: TGTGCCAGCAGTTCCACGGGAAATGGCTACACCTTC.